A single sample gave rise to the 13 T cell receptor beta chains below, sequenced in a study of OX40 agonist ivuxolimab in advanced cancers. Repertoires were generated with immunoSEQ multiplex PCR, while TCRdb's copy carries only in-frame clones and drops some. The table has tens of thousands of clones, around 84% seen once. The sample was CD4+ or CD8+ T cells sorted from blood, taken in a trial of the OX40 agonist ivuxolimab. These receptors all come from an adult with an advanced solid tumor such as melanoma, head and neck, liver or kidney cancer.

The V and J genes are TRBV28 and TRBJ2-7; 9 bases map to TRBD1. Trimming cost V 5 bases and J 7 bases; bases outside gene matches: 12. CDR3 length: 15 amino acids. Germline V gene sequence: CDR1 MDHEN, CDR2 SYDVKM. CDR3 sequence (DNA): TGTGCCAGCAGTCAGCTGGGACAGGGCCCCATGGAGCAGTACTTC. Translated, it gives CASSQLGQGPMEQYF.

V gene TRBV7-9 combines with J gene TRBJ1-1; D remains ambiguous. V was shortened by 4 bases and J by 1 base, with 4 bases between the two germline ends. The CDR3 has 12 residues. Germline V gene data show CDR1 as SEHNR and CDR2 as FQNEAQ (reference sequence). The CDR3 protein is CASSSENTEAFF. The CDR3, as DNA: TGTGCCAGCAGCTCCGAGAACACTGAAGCTTTCTTT.

The V call is TRBV11-1, the J call TRBJ2-7; weak D call: TRBD2 (5 bases). V shed 5 bases and J shed 3 bases, with 14 bases lying between them. CDR1 is SGHAT, CDR2 FQDESV, per germline (reference sequence). The CDR3 has 14 residues. CDR3 DNA sequence: TGTGCCAGCAGCCTCGCATCGGGGTACTACGAGCAGTACTTC. Encoded protein: CASSLASGYYEQYF.

By frequency in the sample, this clone is medium-sized. J is TRBJ1-2 and V is TRBV4-3; no clear D. The CDR3 is 16 residues long. Per the germline V gene, CDR1 is LGHNA and CDR2 is YSLEER. V was pared by 4 bases and J by 4 bases, with 19 bases between. In DNA form, the CDR3 reads TGCGCCAGCAGCCCAGTACACGGAGATGCAGGCTATGGCTACACCTTC. Amino acid sequence: CASSPVHGDAGYGYTF.

The CDR3 loop is CASSLGGIPETQYF. In DNA form, the CDR3 reads TGTGCCAGCAGCCTCGGGGGGATTCCAGAGACCCAGTACTTC. The V and J genes are TRBV5-4 and TRBJ2-5; 7 bases align to TRBD2. This CDR3 has 14 amino acids. Trimming at V came to 4 bases and at J to 4 bases, leaving 7 bases not matched to a gene. Looked up from germline, CDR1 is SGHNT and CDR2 is YYREEE (reference sequence).

The V gene is TRBV9, the J gene TRBJ2-7; D may be TRBD1 (6 bases). The CDR3 loop spans 14 amino acids. V was cut by 0 bases and J by 4 bases, with 11 bases left in between. CDR1 and CDR2 from the germline V gene are SGDLS and YYNGEE. In DNA form, the CDR3 reads TGTGCCAGCAGCGTAGGGGGACACCGTTACGAGCAGTACTTC. Amino acids: CASSVGGHRYEQYF.

The chain links TRBV14 to TRBJ2-7; TRBD1 aligns across 7 bases. CDR3 size: 15 residues. CDR1 SGHDN and CDR2 FVKESK come from the germline V gene. J was trimmed by 3 bases and V by 1 base; bases with no gene match: 6. CDR3 sequence reads: CASSQVQGEFYEQYF. The CDR3 nucleotides read TGTGCCAGCAGCCAAGTCCAGGGGGAATTCTACGAGCAGTACTTC.

J is TRBJ2-1 and V is TRBV11-3; 11 bases match TRBD2. Germline trimming cut 4 bases from V and 3 bases from J; bases unmatched to any gene: 8. The CDR3 is 17 residues long. Germline V lookup: CDR1 SGHNT, CDR2 YENEEA. The CDR3: CASSSSDGTSGYNEQFF. The CDR3 DNA is TGTGCCAGCAGCTCCTCAGACGGGACTAGCGGCTACAATGAGCAGTTCTTC.

The chain carries TRBV2 and TRBJ1-1; TRBD1 might be the D (5 bases). Germline lookup yields CDR1 SNHLY and CDR2 FYNNEI. The CDR3 totals 11 residues. V was pared by 4 bases and J by 8 bases, with 8 bases between. CDR3 amino acids: CASSGGLEAFF. CDR3 bases: TGTGCCAGCAGTGGGGGCCTAGAAGCTTTCTTT.

The J gene is TRBJ2-7, the V gene TRBV5-1; D is unresolved. The length of the CDR3 is 13 residues. Germline assignment: CDR1 SGHRS and CDR2 YFSETQ. V was shortened by 1 base and J by 5 bases, with 10 bases between the two germline ends. CDR3 sequence: CASSLFQRDEQYF. Written as DNA, the CDR3 is TGCGCCAGCAGCTTGTTTCAAAGGGACGAGCAGTACTTC. Looking up the rest from reference TRBV5-1 and TRBJ2-7 gives the full variable domain: KAGVTQTPRYLIKTRGQQVTLSCSPISGHRSVSWYQQTPGQGLQFLFEYFSETQRNKGNFPGRFSGRQFSNSRSEMNVSTLELGDSALYLCASSLFQRDEQYFGPGTRLTVT.

The chain recombines TRBV27 with TRBJ2-2; D unclear. CDR3 length equals 15 residues. Trimming took 2 bases from V and 2 from J, leaving 9 bases between them. Germline lookup yields CDR1 MNHEY and CDR2 SMNVEV (reference sequence). The CDR3 region has the DNA TGTGCCAGCAGTTTAATTTACGATAACACCGGGGAGCTGTTTTTT. Protein product: CASSLIYDNTGELFF.

The chain uses TRBV10-2 and TRBJ1-1; a possible D gene is TRBD1 (5 bases). Per germline, CDR1 WSHSY and CDR2 SAAADI. The CDR3 has 10 amino acids. V lost 4 bases, J lost 8 bases, and 5 bases lay in between. Written as DNA, the CDR3 is TGCGCCAGCAGTGGGGGCGAAGCTTTCTTT. It yields the protein CASSGGEAFF.

V gene TRBV7-8 combines with J gene TRBJ2-7; no clear D gene. Trimming took off 1 base at V and 3 bases at J, with 10 bases between the two ends. Germline CDR1 SGHVS, CDR2 FQNEAQ. The CDR3 covers 14 residues. The CDR3 spells CASSLVVGVYEQYF. The CDR3, as DNA: TGTGCCAGCAGCTTAGTCGTCGGAGTCTACGAGCAGTACTTC.